Each of the 21 T cell receptor beta chains below was sequenced from the same sample in a study of cytotoxic CD8 clonotypes in ibrutinib-treated CLL. The assay was immunoSEQ multiplex PCR, and TCRdb's table has in-frame clones only and misses some. The profile shows roughly 300,000 clones, approximately 79% of them singletons. The sequencing used PBMCs, collected at disease progression, from a patient treated with ibrutinib. These TCRs come from a human donor with chronic lymphocytic leukemia.

The chain recombines TRBV25-1 with TRBJ1-4; D remains unclear. Trimming left V 2 bases short and J 0 bases short, with 7 bases between. Germline loops: CDR1 MGHDK, CDR2 SYGVNS. The CDR3 loop spans 15 amino acids. CDR3 sequence reads: CASSEQAATNEKLFF. Here the CDR3 DNA reads TGTGCCAGCAGTGAACAAGCAGCAACTAATGAAAAACTGTTTTTT. The full variable domain, rest sourced from reference TRBV25-1 and TRBJ1-4, is EADIYQTPRYLVIGTGKKITLECSQTMGHDKMYWYQQDPGMELHLIHYSYGVNSTEKGDLSSESTVSRIRTEHFPLTLESARPSHTSQYLCASSEQAATNEKLFFGSGTQLSVL.

This clone was recorded once. The chain joins TRBV5-4 to TRBJ2-4; D perhaps matches TRBD2 (6 bases). The CDR3 spans 13 residues. The V end lost 4 bases, the J end lost 5 bases, and 10 bases lay between the germline ends. The V gene's germline CDR1 is SGHNT and CDR2 YYREEE (reference sequence). Here the CDR3 DNA reads TGTGCCAGCAGCATGGAGGGCCAAAACATTCAGTACTTC. Amino acid sequence: CASSMEGQNIQYF.

The V and J genes are TRBV18 and TRBJ1-3; D possibly corresponds to TRBD1 (5 bases). Germline CDR1 reads KGHSH; CDR2 reads LQKENI. This CDR3 spans 12 amino acids. V was clipped by 5 bases and J by 6 bases, with 8 bases between them. The CDR3 region has the DNA TGTGCCAGCTCAATGGGGGAAAACACCATATATTTT. Translated, it gives CASSMGENTIYF.

CDR3 bases: TGCGCCAGCAGGGACGGGACAGGCGATCAGCCCCAGCATTTT. Protein: CASRDGTGDQPQHF. The V and J genes are TRBV5-1 and TRBJ1-5, with 8 nucleotides matching TRBD1. This CDR3 comprises 14 residues. Germline V lookup: CDR1 SGHRS, CDR2 YFSETQ. Trimming at V came to 5 bases and at J to 5 bases, leaving 6 bases not matched to a gene.

V gene TRBV7-9 combines with J gene TRBJ2-3, with D hard to call. The germline V gene encodes CDR1 SEHNR and CDR2 FQNEAQ (reference sequence). This CDR3 has 16 amino acids. The V gene lost 2 bases and the J gene lost 2 bases, with 14 bases spanning the gap. In DNA form, the CDR3 reads TGTGCCAGCAGCTTAAATCCCCTCGTGATCACAGATACGCAGTATTTT. Its translation: CASSLNPLVITDTQYF.

CDR3 protein: CASRSASYEQYF. The CDR3 DNA reads TGTGCCAGCCGGAGCGCGTCCTACGAGCAGTACTTC. The genes are TRBV27 and TRBJ2-7, with D uncertain. Germline V gives CDR1 MNHEY, CDR2 SMNVEV (reference sequence). Between the trimmed V and J ends, which lost 8 bases and 1 base, there was a span of 9 bases. The CDR3 length is 12 residues.

CDR3 bases: TGTGCCAGCAGTGGCGGTTCCTACAGGGTATTCTCCTACGAGCAGTACTTC. Protein sequence: CASSGGSYRVFSYEQYF. The chain uses TRBV6-1 and TRBJ2-7; a weak D match, TRBD1 (6 bases). The CDR3 is 17 residues long. The germline V gene encodes CDR1 MNHNS and CDR2 SASEGT. Trimming pared 4 bases from V and 0 bases from J, leaving 19 bases between.

V usage is TRBV27 and J usage is TRBJ2-1, with 8 bases fitting TRBD1. The V gene end was trimmed by 6 bases and the J gene end by 7 bases; junction bases not matched to a gene: 8. Germline-derived CDR1 and CDR2 are MNHEY and SMNVEV (reference sequence). The CDR3 has 14 amino acids. The CDR3 coding sequence is TGTGCCAGCAGCCGGGACAGGATGGGGAATGAGCAGTTCTTC. Amino acids: CASSRDRMGNEQFF.

CDR3 sequence reads: CASSLAGQVEQYF. DNA for the CDR3: TGTGCCAGCAGCTTAGCGGGACAGGTCGAGCAGTACTTC. The chain employs TRBV7-2 and TRBJ2-7, with 8 bases identical to TRBD1. The CDR3 is 13 amino acids. CDR1 is SGHTA, CDR2 FQGNSA, per germline. The junction had 1 base not matched to a gene; V was cut back by 0 bases and J by 6 bases.

The chain combines TRBV28 with TRBJ2-5, with 8 bases lining up with TRBD1. The CDR3 runs 15 residues. The J segment lost 5 bases and the V segment lost 3 bases, leaving 8 bases of the junction unmatched. The germline V gene has CDR1 MDHEN and CDR2 SYDVKM. The CDR3 loop is CASSFQQGARETQYF. The CDR3 DNA reads TGTGCCAGCAGTTTCCAGCAGGGGGCCCGGGAGACCCAGTACTTC.

The chain employs TRBV28 and TRBJ1-3, with D unresolved. The germline V gene has CDR1 MDHEN and CDR2 SYDVKM. The CDR3 is 15 amino acids. Trimming shortened V by 4 bases and J by 4 bases, and 14 bases separated the two germline ends. CDR3 sequence reads: CASSSRMRYGNTIYF. CDR3 in DNA: TGTGCCAGCAGTTCGCGGATGAGATACGGAAACACCATATATTTT.

The chain links TRBV5-5 to TRBJ1-5; 8 bases are shared with TRBD1. The CDR3 sequence is 15 residues long. Germline V gene sequence: CDR1 SGHKS, CDR2 YYEKEE (reference sequence). Unmatched junction bases numbered 4, after V lost 4 bases and J lost 1 base. The CDR3 sequence: CASSRTGYSNQPQHF. The CDR3 DNA reads as TGTGCCAGCAGCAGGACAGGGTACAGCAATCAGCCCCAGCATTTT.

The rearrangement links TRBV25-1 to TRBJ2-2, with 7 nucleotides matching TRBD1. Per the germline V gene, CDR1 is MGHDK and CDR2 is SYGVNS. Unmatched junction bases numbered 11, after V lost 8 bases and J lost 2 bases. This CDR3 is built from 16 residues. In nucleotides, the CDR3 is TGTGCCAGCCTAGACGACAGGGTTGGAAACACCGGGGAGCTGTTTTTT. Encoded protein: CASLDDRVGNTGELFF.

The V call is TRBV7-6, the J call TRBJ1-1; D not resolved. V lost 7 bases and J lost 4, with 19 bases in between. The CDR3 runs to 15 residues. CDR1 and CDR2 (germline): SGHVS, FNYEAQ. As DNA, the CDR3 is TGTGCCAGCACCCCGAAGGGCGCTAAGGGCACTGAAGCTTTCTTT. It translates to CASTPKGAKGTEAFF.

The genes are TRBV5-1 and TRBJ1-5; weak D call: TRBD1 (6 bases). The CDR3 contains 18 residues. CDR1 is SGHRS and CDR2 is YFSETQ in the germline V gene. With 0 bases removed from V and 2 bases from J, the gap between germline ends came to 18 bases. The CDR3 region has the DNA TGCGCCAGCAGCTTGGTGCCAGGGGCGTTACGGGGCAATCAGCCCCAGCATTTT. This translates into CASSLVPGALRGNQPQHF.

The J gene is TRBJ2-1, the V gene TRBV7-9, with TRBD1 matching 8 bases. Per germline, CDR1 SEHNR and CDR2 FQNEAQ (reference sequence). The CDR3 covers 15 residues. The junction had 7 bases not matched to a gene; V was cut back by 5 bases and J by 4 bases. The CDR3 bases are TGTGCCAGCAGCCCTACAGGGGGTCATTACAATGAGCAGTTCTTC. Translation gives CASSPTGGHYNEQFF.

The chain couples TRBV27 to TRBJ2-5, with D perhaps being TRBD1 or TRBD2 (6 bases each). The CDR3 has 15 residues. Germline CDR1 reads MNHEY; CDR2 reads SMNVEV (reference sequence). The V and J ends lost 4 bases and 2 bases respectively, with 14 bases between them. CDR3 DNA: TGTGCCAGCAGTTGGGCTGGGGGGCTTCAAGAGACCCAGTACTTC. Its translation is CASSWAGGLQETQYF.

This clone came up a few times. The J gene is TRBJ2-2, the V gene TRBV29-1; D gene ambiguous. This CDR3 contains 11 residues. Trimming took 6 bases from V and 8 from J, leaving 10 bases between them. The germline gives CDR1 SQVTM, CDR2 ANQGSEA. In nucleotides, the CDR3 is TGCAGCGTGCCCTTAGGAGGGGAGCTGTTTTTT. It yields the protein CSVPLGGELFF.

The rearrangement joins TRBV11-2 to TRBJ2-7; weak D call: TRBD2 (6 bases). Trimming removed 5 bases at V and 5 bases at J, with 19 bases between. Germline V gene sequence: CDR1 SGHAT, CDR2 FQNNGV. The CDR3 has 15 residues. CDR3: CASSPIPGTGHEQYF. In DNA form, the CDR3 reads TGTGCCAGCAGCCCTATCCCAGGGACTGGCCACGAGCAGTACTTC.

The chain couples TRBV4-3 to TRBJ2-3; D ambiguous. The V end was cut by 3 bases, the J end by 1 base, with 8 bases between. CDR3 size: 14 residues. Germline assignment: CDR1 LGHNA and CDR2 YSLEER. CDR3 loop: CASSHNGGTDTQYF. The CDR3 nucleotides read TGCGCCAGCAGCCATAATGGGGGCACAGATACGCAGTATTTT.

This sequence joins TRBV7-8 and TRBJ2-3; D gene unclear. Germline lookup yields CDR1 SGHVS and CDR2 FQNEAQ. V shed 5 bases and J shed 0 bases, with 6 bases lying between them. This CDR3 region has 13 residues. In DNA, the CDR3 is TGTGCCAGCAGCATATACAGCACAGATACGCAGTATTTT. It encodes CASSIYSTDTQYF.